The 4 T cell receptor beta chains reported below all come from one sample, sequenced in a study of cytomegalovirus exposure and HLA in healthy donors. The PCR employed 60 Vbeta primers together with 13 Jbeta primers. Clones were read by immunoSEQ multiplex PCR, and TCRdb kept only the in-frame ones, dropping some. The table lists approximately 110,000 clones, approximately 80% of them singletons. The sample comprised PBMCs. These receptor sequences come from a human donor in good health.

DNA for the CDR3: TGTGCCAGTAGTATGGGAGGGGGGGGGTGGACCCAGTACTTC. As protein: CASSMGGGGWTQYF. The J gene is TRBJ2-5, the V gene TRBV19; D might be TRBD2 (7 bases). Trimming took 3 bases from V and 7 from J, leaving 15 bases between them. CDR1 LNHDA and CDR2 SQIVND come from the germline V gene (reference sequence). There are 14 residues in the CDR3.

The CDR3 coding sequence is TGTGCCATCTCCTTGGGAGCGGGAGGATTGAGCTCCTACAATGAGCAGTTCTTC. Its translation: CAISLGAGGLSSYNEQFF. The chain couples TRBV10-3 to TRBJ2-1; 9 nucleotides match TRBD2. Germline CDR1 and CDR2: ENHRY and SYGVKD. The CDR3 contains 18 residues. V trimming: 8 bases; J trimming: 0 bases; junction bases outside the gene matches: 14.

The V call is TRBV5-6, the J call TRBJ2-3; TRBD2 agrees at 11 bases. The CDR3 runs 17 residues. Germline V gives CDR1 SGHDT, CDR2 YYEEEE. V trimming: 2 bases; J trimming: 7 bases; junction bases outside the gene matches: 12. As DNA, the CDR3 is TGTGCCAGCAGCTTCCAATTTAGCGGGAGGGCAGGATATACGCAGTATTTT. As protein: CASSFQFSGRAGYTQYF.

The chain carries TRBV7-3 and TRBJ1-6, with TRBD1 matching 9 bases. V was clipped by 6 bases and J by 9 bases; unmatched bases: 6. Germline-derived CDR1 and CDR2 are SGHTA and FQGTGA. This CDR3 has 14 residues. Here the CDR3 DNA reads TGTGCCAGCAGTCCCGGGACAGGGAGTTCACCCCTCCACTTT. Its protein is CASSPGTGSSPLHF.